The 20 T cell receptor beta chains below come from one sample, sequenced in a study of CD8+ T cells in alopecia areata. Extraction and reverse transcription of RNA yielded cDNA as the sequencing template. Profiling relied on immunoSEQ multiplex PCR, and the TCRdb table lists in-frame clones only, not all of them. The sample consists of 35,000 to 50,000 clones, around three fifths of them appearing once. Treatment in this sample: oral pan-JAK inhibitor, 5-10 mg twice daily. Here the sequenced sample was CD8+ T cells sorted from blood, taken at week 4, from a patient treated with tofacitinib. Every receptor here comes from a human donor with alopecia areata.

This chain joins TRBV30 and TRBJ2-7; D is possibly TRBD1 (5 bases). Germline V gives CDR1 GTSNPN, CDR2 SVGIG (reference sequence). This CDR3 is 12 amino acids long. V lost 7 bases and J lost 3, with 13 bases in between. The CDR3 sequence: CAYQPGIYEQYF. The CDR3 nucleotides are TGTGCCTATCAGCCAGGGATCTACGAGCAGTACTTC.

V and J are TRBV30 and TRBJ1-1, with 8 bases identical to TRBD1. V trimming: 7 bases; J trimming: 2 bases; junction bases outside the gene matches: 3. This CDR3 has 12 amino acids. CDR1 and CDR2 from the germline V gene are GTSNPN and SVGIG (reference sequence). CDR3 nucleotides: TGTGCCTTAGGACAGGGAAACACTGAAGCTTTCTTT. Amino acid sequence: CALGQGNTEAFF. The variable domain in full, with the rest retrieved from reference TRBV30 and TRBJ1-1, is SQTIHQWPATLVQPVGSPLSLECTVEGTSNPNLYWYRQAAGRGLQLLFYSVGIGQISSEVPQNLSASRPQDRQFILSSKKLLLSDSGFYLCALGQGNTEAFFGQGTRLTVV.

This clone was seen a few times. The chain has TRBV29-1 and TRBJ2-7; the D is unclear. The CDR3 sequence is 11 residues long. Trimming pared 0 bases from V and 4 bases from J, leaving 4 bases between. Germline V gene sequence: CDR1 SQVTM, CDR2 ANQGSEA. DNA for the CDR3: TGCAGCGTTGAAGACATGTACGAGCAGTACTTC. Protein product: CSVEDMYEQYF.

This clone was observed a few times. The J gene is TRBJ2-4, the V gene TRBV10-3, with TRBD2 matching 7 bases. This CDR3 contains 15 residues. The germline V gene has CDR1 ENHRY and CDR2 SYGVKD. J lost 0 bases, V lost 3 bases, and 2 bases had no gene match. CDR3 in amino acids: CAISDLAEAKNIQYF. CDR3 nucleotides: TGTGCCATCAGTGATCTAGCGGAAGCCAAAAACATTCAGTACTTC.

This clone was recorded once. The rearrangement joins TRBV5-6 to TRBJ2-7; 7 positions match TRBD1. The CDR3 runs 11 residues. The J segment lost 2 bases and the V segment lost 9 bases, leaving 2 bases of the junction unmatched. CDR1 and CDR2 from the germline V gene are SGHDT and YYEEEE. The CDR3 DNA reads TGTGCCACCGGGACAGCCTACGAGCAGTACTTC. Translated: CATGTAYEQYF.

The V call is TRBV29-1, the J call TRBJ1-1; a possible D gene is TRBD1 (5 bases). CDR1 and CDR2 from the germline V gene are SQVTM and ANQGSEA. Trimming stripped 4 bases from V and 3 bases from J, with 15 bases between. This CDR3 contains 14 residues. CDR3 amino acids: CSVAPAGIYTEAFF. CDR3 DNA sequence: TGCAGCGTTGCCCCGGCAGGGATCTACACTGAAGCTTTCTTT. The full variable domain, its missing parts supplied by reference TRBV29-1 and TRBJ1-1, is SAVISQKPSRDICQRGTSLTIQCQVDSQVTMMFWYRQQPGQSLTLIATANQGSEATYESGFVIDKFPISRPNLTFSTLTVSNMSPEDSSIYLCSVAPAGIYTEAFFGQGTRLTVV.

The table lists this clone with a count of one. V gene TRBV30 combines with J gene TRBJ1-1; no firm D call. Germline CDR1 and CDR2: GTSNPN and SVGIG (reference sequence). This CDR3 is 13 amino acids long. V lost 4 bases and J 4 bases, leaving 13 bases between the germline ends. CDR3 DNA: TGTGCCTGGACCCCCCTTGAGGGCACTGAAGCTTTCTTT. Amino acid sequence: CAWTPLEGTEAFF.

This clone was seen a few times. V gene TRBV27 combines with J gene TRBJ2-3; D may be TRBD2 (6 bases). CDR3 size: 14 residues. Germline V gene sequence: CDR1 MNHEY, CDR2 SMNVEV (reference sequence). Trimming left V 2 bases short and J 2 bases short, with 8 bases between. The CDR3 region has the DNA TGTGCCAGCAGTTTAGCGGGGCCCACAGATACGCAGTATTTT. It specifies CASSLAGPTDTQYF.

CDR3 protein: CSVESSGGAGDEQFF. The CDR3 DNA sequence: TGCAGCGTTGAATCGTCCGGGGGTGCAGGGGATGAGCAGTTCTTC. J is TRBJ2-1 and V is TRBV29-1, with D tentatively TRBD1 or TRBD2 (6 bases each). V was cut by 2 bases and J by 8 bases, with 19 bases left in between. The V gene's germline CDR1 is SQVTM and CDR2 ANQGSEA. This CDR3 spans 15 amino acids.

This clone was seen a few times. The genes are TRBV30 and TRBJ1-1; no definite D call. V lost 0 bases, J lost 6 bases, and 14 bases lay in between. This CDR3 spans 14 amino acids. The germline CDR1 and CDR2 sequences are GTSNPN and SVGIG (reference sequence). The DNA for the CDR3 is TGTGCCTGGAGTGTAGGCGTAACTAACGCTGAAGCTTTCTTT. Translation: CAWSVGVTNAEAFF.

The CDR3 nucleotides are TGTGCCAGCAGCTCCGGCAGCGGGGGAATCTACGAGCAGTACTTC. Its protein is CASSSGSGGIYEQYF. This rearrangement joins TRBV11-2 to TRBJ2-7, with TRBD2 identical over 8 bases. Trimming cost V 4 bases and J 3 bases; bases outside gene matches: 8. There are 15 residues in the CDR3. Germline V gene sequence: CDR1 SGHAT, CDR2 FQNNGV.

A note on this clone: One junction end disagrees with the germline gene, perhaps due to a read error. Distinct nucleotide sequences in the sample also encode this CDR3. This CDR3 reads CSVDGTLSENTEAFF. The CDR3 DNA reads as TGCAGCGTTGACGGGACACTTTCCGAGAACACTGAAGCCTTCTTT. This sequence joins TRBV29-1 and TRBJ1-1; maybe TRBD1 (6 bases). Germline V lookup: CDR1 SQVTM, CDR2 ANQGSEA. This CDR3 is built from 15 residues.

In its sample, this clone was seen a few times. The V gene is TRBV29-1, the J gene TRBJ1-1; 7 nucleotides align to TRBD1. V gave up 4 bases and J gave up 3 bases; unmatched junction bases: 5. CDR3 length equals 13 residues. Per germline, CDR1 SQVTM and CDR2 ANQGSEA. The DNA of the CDR3 is TGCAGCGTTGCTCCAGGGGGGCACACTGAAGCTTTCTTT. Translation gives CSVAPGGHTEAFF.

The chain employs TRBV30 and TRBJ2-3; the D gene is possibly TRBD2 (5 bases). The CDR3 runs to 14 residues. The V gene lost 5 bases and the J gene lost 0 bases, with 12 bases spanning the gap. Germline CDR1 and CDR2: GTSNPN and SVGIG (reference sequence). The CDR3 loop is CAWGPGVSTDTQYF. CDR3 nucleotide sequence: TGTGCCTGGGGACCCGGGGTGAGCACAGATACGCAGTATTTT.

The J gene is TRBJ1-1, the V gene TRBV30; 9 positions agree with TRBD1. CDR1 and CDR2 from the germline V gene are GTSNPN and SVGIG (reference sequence). The length of the CDR3 is 13 residues. V shed 3 bases, J shed 2 bases, and the junction held 1 base outside the gene matches. The CDR3 spells CAWRTGGNTEAFF. As DNA, the CDR3 is TGTGCCTGGAGGACAGGGGGTAACACTGAAGCTTTCTTT.

Regarding this clone: The sample has other DNA sequences that encode this CDR3 too. The V and J genes are TRBV4-3 and TRBJ2-7, with TRBD1 as a possible D gene (5 bases). This CDR3 has 13 residues. CDR1 is LGHNA and CDR2 is YSLEER in the germline V gene. The V end lost 0 bases, the J end lost 4 bases, and 7 bases lay between the germline ends. In DNA, the CDR3 is TGCGCCAGCAGCCAAGATAGGGGATACGAGCAGTACTTC. This encodes CASSQDRGYEQYF.

The J gene is TRBJ2-7, the V gene TRBV27; possible D gene TRBD1, 6 bases. This CDR3 comprises 13 residues. The V gene lost 6 bases and the J gene lost 2 bases, with 11 bases spanning the gap. Germline V gene sequence: CDR1 MNHEY, CDR2 SMNVEV (reference sequence). As DNA, the CDR3 is TGTGCCAGCAGCCTCGGGACACCCTACGAGCAGTACTTC. Its translation: CASSLGTPYEQYF.

This chain uses TRBV30 with TRBJ2-7; D possibly corresponds to TRBD1 (6 bases). There are 12 residues in the CDR3. Trimming took off 2 bases at V and 2 bases at J, with 7 bases between the two ends. CDR1 and CDR2 (germline): GTSNPN, SVGIG (reference sequence). The CDR3 region is CAWSSGAYEQYF. The CDR3, as DNA: TGTGCCTGGAGTTCAGGGGCCTACGAGCAGTACTTC.

V and J are TRBV30 and TRBJ1-3, with 10 bases that match TRBD1. CDR3 length: 13 amino acids. Losses at the gene ends were 5 bases for V and 4 bases for J; bases not matched to a gene: 2. Germline CDR1 is GTSNPN and CDR2 is SVGIG (reference sequence). CDR3 region: CAWDRGHGNTIYF. The CDR3 nucleotides read TGTGCCTGGGACAGGGGGCACGGAAACACCATATATTTT.

The V gene is TRBV5-1, the J gene TRBJ2-6; 12 bases line up with TRBD1. This CDR3 region has 17 residues. J was trimmed by 2 bases and V by 4 bases; bases with no gene match: 4. CDR1 SGHRS and CDR2 YFSETQ come from the germline V gene. As DNA, the CDR3 is TGCGCCAGCAGCACGGGACAGGGGGCAACTGGGGCCAACGTCCTGACTTTC. Protein sequence: CASSTGQGATGANVLTF.